Below, one T cell receptor beta chain is given with its context. This entry is derived from a study of OX40 agonist ivuxolimab in advanced cancers. CDR1 is MNHEY and CDR2 is SVGAGI in the germline V gene. The CDR3 spans 13 residues. Germline trimming cut 2 bases from V and 10 bases from J; bases unmatched to any gene: 7. Method: immunoSEQ multiplex PCR; TCRdb's copy keeps in-frame clones and lacks some. The table includes around 70,000 clones, roughly 87% detected once. This chain connects TRBV6-5 to TRBJ1-1, with 7 bases fitting TRBD1. This TCR was sampled from an adult with an advanced solid tumor such as melanoma, head and neck, liver or kidney cancer. The starting material was CD4+ or CD8+ T cells sorted from blood, obtained in a trial of the OX40 agonist ivuxolimab. As DNA, the CDR3 is TGTGCCAGCAGTTACGGACAGGAACGGAGAGCTTTCTTT. The encoded protein is CASSYGQERRAFF.